Each of the 6 T cell receptor beta chains below was sequenced from the same sample in a study of blood T cell repertoires in COVID-19. Only in-frame clones appear in the TCRdb table, and some are missing; sequencing was by immunoSEQ multiplex PCR. The sample shows around 230,000 clones, over 75% of them seen only once. Sequencing input: peripheral blood. These receptors originate from a man in his fifties or sixties with COVID-19, enrolled during active disease.

The chain links TRBV19 to TRBJ2-7, with D possibly matching TRBD2 (5 bases). This CDR3 region has 17 residues. Germline V gene lookup returns CDR1 LNHDA and CDR2 SQIVND (reference sequence). With 5 bases removed from V and 3 bases from J, the gap between germline ends came to 23 bases. The CDR3: CASSPTRGSSVGYEQYF. The CDR3 region has the DNA TGTGCCAGTAGTCCGACCCGGGGAAGTTCAGTCGGCTACGAGCAGTACTTC. The full variable domain, its missing parts supplied by reference TRBV19 and TRBJ2-7, is DGGITQSPKYLFRKEGQNVTLSCEQNLNHDAMYWYRQDPGQGLRLIYYSQIVNDFQKGDIAEGYSVSREKKESFPLTVTSAQKNPTAFYLCASSPTRGSSVGYEQYFGPGTRLTVT.

The chain couples TRBV14 to TRBJ2-3, with D perhaps TRBD2 (6 bases). V dropped 10 bases and J dropped 2 bases, with 28 bases sitting between them. The germline V gene encodes CDR1 SGHDN and CDR2 FVKESK. The length of the CDR3 is 18 residues. CDR3 in DNA: TGTGCCACCCGACCGTTAATCCGGGACTTCGTCCTCACAGATACGCAGTATTTT. Translating gives CATRPLIRDFVLTDTQYF.

The rearrangement joins TRBV3-1 (or the pseudogene TRBV3-2) to TRBJ1-2; the D gene is possibly TRBD1 (6 bases). The CDR3 has 15 residues. Germline V lookup: CDR1 LGHDT, CDR2 YNNKEL (reference sequence). Trimming took 0 bases from V and 8 from J, leaving 16 bases between them. CDR3 amino acids: CASSQDTQGLLGYTF. The CDR3 DNA reads as TGTGCCAGCAGCCAAGATACACAGGGCCTACTAGGCTACACCTTC.

In regard to this clone: A read error may produce the germline difference seen at one junction end. The chain is built from TRBV3-1 (or the pseudogene TRBV3-2) and TRBJ1-1, with 10 positions matching TRBD1. Germline V gives CDR1 LGHDT, CDR2 YNNKEL (reference sequence). This CDR3 region has 13 residues. The CDR3, as DNA: TGTGCCAGCAGCCAGGAGGGACAGGGGCGACGTAGGTTT. Translated, it gives CASSQEGQGRRRF.

This sequence joins TRBV2 and TRBJ1-6, with 8 bases identical to TRBD1. The CDR3 length is 15 residues. Germline V lookup: CDR1 SNHLY, CDR2 FYNNEI. J was trimmed by 7 bases and V by 0 bases; bases with no gene match: 2. The CDR3: CASSEATGANSPLHF. CDR3 bases: TGTGCCAGCAGTGAAGCGACAGGGGCAAATTCACCCCTCCACTTT.

This chain uses TRBV3-1 (or the pseudogene TRBV3-2) with TRBJ1-4, with TRBD1 matching over 8 bases. Germline assignment: CDR1 LGHDT and CDR2 YNNKEL (reference sequence). The junction had 7 bases not matched to a gene; V was cut back by 3 bases and J by 7 bases. This CDR3 contains 15 residues. CDR3 region: CASSQRGQGGEKLFF. The CDR3 DNA reads TGTGCCAGCAGCCAGCGAGGACAGGGAGGTGAAAAACTGTTTTTT.